This passage covers 5 T cell receptor beta chains from one sample sequenced in a study of T cells in Graves' hyperthyroidism and ophthalmopathy. RNA transcripts provided the source from which TCR beta CDR3 regions were amplified. During a first-round RT-PCR of the TCR CDR3, the HTBI primer set was used. Via MiXCR, TCRdb re-called the multiplex PCR reads, giving one row per CDR3 protein. The sample lists 360,000 or so distinct CDR3 sequences, about a sixth occurring once. The source material was blood. Receptor source: a woman in her forties with Graves' ophthalmopathy.

There are many counts of this clonotype. The chain joins TRBV4-1 to TRBJ2-7; TRBD1 is a possible D gene (5 bases). The CDR3 length is 15 residues. Looked up from germline, CDR1 is MGHRA and CDR2 is YSYEKL. V was shortened by 0 bases and J by 1 base, with 10 bases between the two germline ends. CDR3 region: CASSQEGRASYEQYF. The CDR3 DNA follows: TGCGCCAGCAGCCAAGAGGGCAGGGCATCCTACGAGCAGTACTTC.

The chain couples TRBV6-2 or TRBV6-3 to TRBJ2-7, with D possibly being TRBD2 (6 bases). Trimming took 6 bases from V and 5 from J, leaving 14 bases between them. The CDR3 totals 13 residues. The germline gives CDR1 MNHEY, CDR2 SVGEGT. CDR3 DNA: TGTGCCAGCAGGGGGGACTTGCACCACGAGCAGTACTTC. Translated: CASRGDLHHEQYF.

V and J are TRBV7-2 and TRBJ1-5; D gene ambiguous. Germline lookup yields CDR1 SGHTA and CDR2 FQGNSA. The CDR3 has 13 residues. V was cut by 5 bases and J by 0 bases, with 5 bases left in between. CDR3 in DNA: TGTGCCAGCAGCCCCATTAGCAATCAGCCCCAGCATTTT. Translated, it gives CASSPISNQPQHF.

This clonotype was counted many times. The CDR3 DNA reads TGTGCCAGCACCCACTCATGGGTGAACACCGGGGAGCTGTTTTTT. Translated: CASTHSWVNTGELFF. The chain employs TRBV7-2 and TRBJ2-2, with D uncertain. The germline CDR1 and CDR2 sequences are SGHTA and FQGNSA. The CDR3 loop spans 15 amino acids. V lost 7 bases to trimming and J lost 1 base, with 13 bases between them.

This clonotype came up many times. The chain uses TRBV10-3 and TRBJ2-6; D possibly corresponds to TRBD2 (5 bases). Germline V lookup: CDR1 ENHRY, CDR2 SYGVKD. The germline V and J ends were trimmed by 7 bases and 2 bases, with 15 bases remaining between them. The CDR3 runs to 16 residues. The CDR3 nucleotides are TGTGCCATCAACCCCTTTGAGGGAGCTGGGGCCAACGTCCTGACTTTC. As protein: CAINPFEGAGANVLTF.